The 27 T cell receptor beta chains listed next were all sequenced from one sample in a study of blood T cell repertoires in COVID-19. The protocol was immunoSEQ multiplex PCR, while the TCRdb copy is restricted to in-frame clones and leaves out a portion. The sample consists of approximately 300,000 clones, about nine tenths of them appearing once. Sequences were obtained from PBMCs or T cells enriched from blood (not recorded which). These TCRs come from a man aged 25 to 45 who had recovered from COVID-19.

This sequence joins TRBV4-2 and TRBJ2-3; TRBD1 is a possible D gene (5 bases). V was trimmed by 1 base and J by 0 bases, leaving 11 bases between them. Germline V CDR1 and CDR2: LGHNA, YNFKEQ. The CDR3 is 16 residues long. The CDR3 region is CASSQGQGTSTDTQYF. The CDR3 DNA reads TGTGCCAGCAGCCAAGGTCAGGGAACTAGCACAGATACGCAGTATTTT.

This rearrangement joins TRBV24-1 to TRBJ2-5, with 9 nucleotides matching TRBD2. The V and J ends lost 8 bases and 1 base, in that order; junction bases with no gene match: 13. The length of the CDR3 is 17 residues. The germline V gene encodes CDR1 KGHDR and CDR2 SFDVKD. This chain's CDR3 is CATIRLAEEVSQETQYF. The CDR3 bases are TGTGCCACCATTAGACTAGCGGAGGAAGTAAGCCAAGAGACCCAGTACTTC.

The chain uses TRBV5-1 and TRBJ2-3; TRBD1 agrees at 9 bases. The CDR3 spans 16 residues. Trimming at V came to 6 bases and at J to 8 bases, leaving 16 bases not matched to a gene. CDR1 is SGHRS, CDR2 YFSETQ, per germline. CDR3 DNA sequence: TGCGCCAGCACCTCTACGACAGGGGGGATCATAGGTACGCAGTATTTT. It specifies CASTSTTGGIIGTQYF.

The chain combines TRBV24-1 with TRBJ2-1; 10 bases match TRBD2. V shed 5 bases and J 3 bases; nucleotides not matched to a gene: 3. The germline V gene has CDR1 KGHDR and CDR2 SFDVKD. The CDR3 is 15 amino acids. As DNA, the CDR3 is TGTGCCACCAGTGCCAGCGGGGGGGGCTACAATGAGCAGTTCTTC. Residues: CATSASGGGYNEQFF.

This clone was observed once. V is TRBV11-3 and J is TRBJ2-1, with 7 bases aligning to TRBD2. With V trimmed by 7 bases and J by 2 bases, 11 bases remained unmatched. This CDR3 is built from 16 residues. From germline, CDR1 is SGHNT and CDR2 YENEEA. The CDR3 bases are TGTGCCAGCACCCGAGCGGGAAGCGGGGCCTACAATGAGCAGTTCTTC. Translation: CASTRAGSGAYNEQFF.

The J gene is TRBJ2-6, the V gene TRBV19, with a possible D match to TRBD2 (5 bases). The CDR3 runs to 14 residues. The V end lost 6 bases, the J end lost 1 base, and 7 bases lay between the germline ends. From germline, CDR1 is LNHDA and CDR2 SQIVND (reference sequence). CDR3 nucleotides: TGTGCCAGTAGCCCGGGGTCTGGGGCCAACGTCCTGACTTTC. Protein sequence: CASSPGSGANVLTF.

CDR3 sequence reads: CAWRDRDFSGNTIYF. The CDR3 bases are TGTGCCTGGAGGGACAGGGATTTCTCTGGAAACACCATATATTTT. The chain carries TRBV30 and TRBJ1-3, with 8 bases identical to TRBD1. V lost 3 bases to trimming and J lost 0 bases; unmatched junction nucleotides: 4. Germline CDR1 and CDR2: GTSNPN and SVGIG (reference sequence). CDR3 length: 15 amino acids.

CDR3 nucleotide sequence: TGTGCCAGCAGCTTGACTGAACTTCGGGAGACCTACGAGCAGTACTTC. It translates to CASSLTELRETYEQYF. The V gene is TRBV7-8, the J gene TRBJ2-7, with D possibly being TRBD2 (6 bases). Per the germline V gene, CDR1 is SGHVS and CDR2 is FQNEAQ. The CDR3 consists of 16 residues. V shed 3 bases and J shed 2 bases, with 17 bases lying between them.

The J gene is TRBJ2-3, the V gene TRBV7-2, with 7 bases identical to TRBD2. The V gene's germline CDR1 is SGHTA and CDR2 FQGNSA. The ends lost 0 bases at V and 7 bases at J; junction bases unmatched: 13. The CDR3 contains 17 residues. CDR3 residues: CASSLAESGGVGNTQYF. CDR3 nucleotide sequence: TGTGCCAGCAGCTTAGCGGAGTCGGGAGGAGTCGGAAATACGCAGTATTTT.

This sequence joins TRBV2 and TRBJ2-2; TRBD2 aligns across 7 bases. With V trimmed by 4 bases and J by 0 bases, 5 bases remained unmatched. Germline V gene sequence: CDR1 SNHLY, CDR2 FYNNEI. The CDR3 is 16 residues long. CDR3 DNA sequence: TGTGCCAGCAGTGGCCTGCTAGCGGCGAACACCGGGGAGCTGTTTTTT. Its protein is CASSGLLAANTGELFF.

For the CDR3, the DNA is TGTGCCAGCAGCGTAACAGGGGGCGGGTACGAGCAGTACTTC. This codes for CASSVTGGGYEQYF. The chain combines TRBV9 with TRBJ2-7, with 9 bases fitting TRBD1. V dropped 1 base and J dropped 4; count of bases not matched to a gene: 3. Germline V gives CDR1 SGDLS, CDR2 YYNGEE. The CDR3 loop spans 14 amino acids.

The J gene is TRBJ2-3, the V gene TRBV19; 7 bases agree with TRBD1. The CDR3 totals 17 residues. In germline, CDR1 is LNHDA, CDR2 SQIVND (reference sequence). V was pared by 2 bases and J by 2 bases, with 10 bases of the junction left unmatched. The CDR3 bases are TGTGCCAGTAGTATAACAGGGGTCGTCCTTACCACAGATACGCAGTATTTT. It translates to CASSITGVVLTTDTQYF.

The chain uses TRBV7-8 and TRBJ2-1, with D hard to call. Germline V CDR1 and CDR2: SGHVS, FQNEAQ. The CDR3 contains 13 residues. V gave up 5 bases and J gave up 8 bases, with 13 bases separating them. CDR3: CASSRFVVHEQFF. CDR3 nucleotides: TGTGCCAGCAGCCGATTCGTTGTCCATGAGCAGTTCTTC.

The rearrangement links TRBV5-1 to TRBJ2-7, with unresolved D. The V gene's germline CDR1 is SGHRS and CDR2 YFSETQ. CDR3 length: 13 amino acids. Between the trimmed V and J ends, which lost 4 bases and 7 bases, there was a span of 15 bases. Here the CDR3 reads CASSPDSLMEQYF. The CDR3, as DNA: TGCGCCAGCAGCCCGGATAGCCTTATGGAGCAGTACTTC. The full variable domain, rest sourced from reference TRBV5-1 and TRBJ2-7, is KAGVTQTPRYLIKTRGQQVTLSCSPISGHRSVSWYQQTPGQGLQFLFEYFSETQRNKGNFPGRFSGRQFSNSRSEMNVSTLELGDSALYLCASSPDSLMEQYFGPGTRLTVT.

The rearrangement links TRBV5-4 to TRBJ2-2; 13 bases fit TRBD2. The trim removed 2 bases at V and 4 bases at J, leaving 5 bases unmatched. The CDR3 is made up of 17 amino acids. Germline V lookup: CDR1 SGHNT, CDR2 YYREEE (reference sequence). In nucleotides, the CDR3 is TGTGCCAGCAGCTTTGGACTAGCGGGAGCGGTCACCGGGGAGCTGTTTTTT. Its translation: CASSFGLAGAVTGELFF.

This chain joins TRBV3-1 (or the pseudogene TRBV3-2) and TRBJ2-1, with D possibly TRBD2 on 5 matching bases. V shed 4 bases and J shed 12 bases, with 25 bases lying between them. The CDR3 is made up of 16 amino acids. Germline V gene sequence: CDR1 LGHDT, CDR2 YNNKEL (reference sequence). This CDR3 reads CASSLQSGINDLGQFF. The CDR3 nucleotides read TGTGCCAGCAGCCTACAATCGGGGATTAATGATTTAGGGCAGTTCTTC.

The chain joins TRBV24-1 to TRBJ2-1, with 11 bases fitting TRBD2. The CDR3 consists of 16 residues. V lost 4 bases to trimming and J lost 3 bases; unmatched junction nucleotides: 4. The germline V gene has CDR1 KGHDR and CDR2 SFDVKD. The CDR3 DNA reads TGTGCCACCAGTGAGTCCGGGACTAGCGGCTACAATGAGCAGTTCTTC. This encodes CATSESGTSGYNEQFF.

The rearrangement uses TRBV2 and TRBJ2-3; D may be TRBD2 (6 bases). From germline, CDR1 is SNHLY and CDR2 FYNNEI. CDR3 length: 14 residues. Trimming removed 8 bases from V and 1 base from J, with 13 bases in between. This CDR3 is CASRGMVGTDTQYF. In DNA, the CDR3 is TGTGCCAGCCGGGGGATGGTTGGCACAGATACGCAGTATTTT.

This sequence joins TRBV4-1 and TRBJ2-4; 9 bases match TRBD1. Germline-derived CDR1 and CDR2 are MGHRA and YSYEKL. With V trimmed by 2 bases and J by 6 bases, 17 bases remained unmatched. This CDR3 region has 19 residues. The CDR3: CASSQHPGQGEGWVNIQYF. The CDR3 nucleotides are TGCGCCAGCAGCCAACACCCGGGACAGGGAGAGGGGTGGGTAAACATTCAGTACTTC.

The gene calls are TRBV7-2 and TRBJ1-2; possibly TRBD1 for D (6 bases). The CDR3 consists of 15 residues. V was trimmed by 3 bases and J by 3 bases, leaving 14 bases between them. Germline V CDR1 and CDR2: SGHTA, FQGNSA. DNA for the CDR3: TGTGCCAGCAGCTTTTACAGGGCGGCGGACTATGGCTACACCTTC. Amino acid sequence: CASSFYRAADYGYTF.

The chain carries TRBV7-2 and TRBJ2-2; TRBD2 matches 12 bases. The CDR3 has 16 residues. Germline V gives CDR1 SGHTA, CDR2 FQGNSA. Trimming cost V 3 bases and J 7 bases; bases outside gene matches: 6. The CDR3 region is CASSFSSGRVSGELFF. The DNA for the CDR3 is TGTGCCAGCAGCTTCTCTAGCGGGAGGGTTAGCGGGGAGCTGTTTTTT.

This clone was picked up a small number of times. The rearrangement uses TRBV21-1 and TRBJ1-2; the tabulated D call, TRBD1, remains unverified against the DNA. TRBV21-1 is labeled a pseudogene. CDR3 length: 14 amino acids. The CDR3 region is CARPRDRVLYGYTF. The CDR3 nucleotides are TGTGCCAGACCCCGGGACAGGGTCCTCTATGGCTACACCTTC.

In this sample, this clone turned up once. V and J are TRBV14 and TRBJ2-1; 11 bases fit TRBD2. This CDR3 spans 22 amino acids. V lost 1 base, J lost 0 bases, and 17 bases stayed unmatched. Germline V gives CDR1 SGHDN, CDR2 FVKESK. In DNA form, the CDR3 reads TGTGCCAGCAGCCAAGTAAAAATAGGACTAGCGGGCCCCAGGCGCTCCTACAATGAGCAGTTCTTC. It translates to CASSQVKIGLAGPRRSYNEQFF.

This chain links TRBV2 with TRBJ1-6; 7 nucleotides line up with TRBD1. The CDR3 is 15 amino acids. J lost 6 bases, V lost 7 bases, and 9 bases had no gene match. Germline CDR1 SNHLY, CDR2 FYNNEI. CDR3 nucleotide sequence: TGTGCCAGCACCCTAGAGGACAGGTTTAATTCACCCCTCCACTTT. Its protein product is CASTLEDRFNSPLHF.

The chain links TRBV11-2 to TRBJ2-4; tentatively, D is TRBD2 (6 bases). Germline CDR1 and CDR2: SGHAT and FQNNGV. CDR3 length equals 16 residues. V lost 0 bases and J lost 6, with 15 bases in between. As DNA, the CDR3 is TGTGCCAGCAGCTTAGAGCTGGGGGGTCAATTAAACATTCAGTACTTC. This sequence encodes CASSLELGGQLNIQYF.

About this clone: The sample holds other DNA sequences that translate to the same CDR3. V and J are TRBV4-1 and TRBJ2-1, with TRBD2 identical over 8 bases. CDR3 length: 16 amino acids. Germline V gene data show CDR1 as MGHRA and CDR2 as YSYEKL. With 0 bases clipped from V and 0 bases from J, the junction kept 1 base outside the gene matches. DNA of the CDR3: TGCGCCAGCAGCCAAGATAGCGGGGCCTCCTACAATGAGCAGTTCTTC. Translating gives CASSQDSGASYNEQFF.

This clone occurred a few times. The CDR3 coding sequence is TGTGCCAGCAGCAAAAGCTGGAACACTGAAGCTTTCTTT. Amino acid sequence: CASSKSWNTEAFF. The chain uses TRBV5-4 and TRBJ1-1; D not certain. The CDR3 contains 13 residues. V was trimmed by 4 bases and J by 1 base, leaving 8 bases between them. The germline gives CDR1 SGHNT, CDR2 YYREEE (reference sequence).